Shown below are 8 T cell receptor beta chains from a single sample sequenced in a study of blood T cell repertoires in COVID-19. Using immunoSEQ multiplex PCR, the repertoire was profiled, and TCRdb retains in-frame clones only, with some absent. The sample includes fewer than 300,000 clones, around 82% of them seen just once. Sequenced sample: peripheral blood. The origin of the receptors is a man older than 75 with acute or convalescent COVID-19.

The V and J genes are TRBV28 and TRBJ2-7; the match to TRBD2 covers 12 bases. Germline values: CDR1 MDHEN, CDR2 SYDVKM. CDR3 size: 16 residues. The V segment lost 4 bases and the J segment 6 bases; nucleotides outside the gene matches: 10. The CDR3 DNA sequence: TGTGCCAGCAGTTCCCAGACCCTAGCGGGAGGGCGCGAGCAGTACTTC. It is translated as CASSSQTLAGGREQYF.

The J gene is TRBJ1-3, the V gene TRBV6-5, with 8 bases aligning to TRBD1. V lost 4 bases and J lost 3; bases outside the gene matches: 8. CDR3 size: 16 residues. Germline V gives CDR1 MNHEY, CDR2 SVGAGI. The DNA of the CDR3 is TGTGCCAGCAGTTCTGACCCTGGACAGGGTGGAAACACCATATATTTT. Translation: CASSSDPGQGGNTIYF.

This chain links TRBV19 with TRBJ1-1; 7 nucleotides match TRBD1. The CDR3 contains 16 residues. The junction had 12 bases not matched to a gene; V was cut back by 7 bases and J by 1 base. The germline V gene encodes CDR1 LNHDA and CDR2 SQIVND (reference sequence). CDR3 loop: CASTLWAGGTNTEAFF. The CDR3 DNA reads as TGTGCCAGTACCCTTTGGGCAGGGGGGACGAACACTGAAGCTTTCTTT.

The CDR3 loop is CASSPLGLAGADTQYF. CDR3 DNA sequence: TGTGCCAGCAGCCCCCTAGGACTAGCGGGAGCAGATACGCAGTATTTT. V gene TRBV7-9 combines with J gene TRBJ2-3, with 13 bases that match TRBD2. Trimming cost V 5 bases and J 4 bases; bases outside gene matches: 6. Per the germline V gene, CDR1 is SEHNR and CDR2 is FQNEAQ (reference sequence). The CDR3 has 16 amino acids.

The chain recombines TRBV6-4 with TRBJ2-7; D gene uncertain. Germline loops: CDR1 MRHNA, CDR2 SNTAGT. This CDR3 has 15 amino acids. The V and J ends lost 5 bases and 0 bases respectively, with 14 bases between them. For the CDR3, the DNA is TGTGCCAGCAGTTGCCACGAGAAAATCTCCTACGAGCAGTACTTC. Translation: CASSCHEKISYEQYF.

This chain joins TRBV18 and TRBJ2-7, with 10 bases aligning to TRBD1. The junction had 9 bases not matched to a gene; V was cut back by 3 bases and J by 7 bases. Germline-derived CDR1 and CDR2 are KGHSH and LQKENI. This CDR3 has 15 residues. The CDR3 region is CASSPAGQGLGEQYF. CDR3 coding DNA: TGTGCCAGCTCACCGGCGGGACAGGGGCTTGGAGAGCAGTACTTC.

The gene calls are TRBV5-1 and TRBJ1-3; possible D gene TRBD1, 6 bases. Per the germline V gene, CDR1 is SGHRS and CDR2 is YFSETQ. The CDR3 has 16 residues. Between the trimmed V and J ends, which lost 4 bases and 0 bases, there was a span of 14 bases. CDR3 nucleotide sequence: TGCGCCAGCAGCCCGGAAGGGGGAGTCTCTGGAAACACCATATATTTT. Its protein product is CASSPEGGVSGNTIYF.

The rearrangement uses TRBV10-3 and TRBJ1-2; D gene unclear. Per the germline V gene, CDR1 is ENHRY and CDR2 is SYGVKD. V lost 7 bases, J lost 8 bases, and 17 bases lay in between. The CDR3 extends over 13 amino acids. This CDR3 is CAITPAEGGGYTF. Written as DNA, the CDR3 is TGTGCCATCACCCCCGCTGAGGGCGGAGGCTACACCTTC.